This is a list of T cell receptor beta chains from one sample in a study of T-cell memory formation after mild COVID-19. One entry per CDR3 protein, called by TCRdb with MiXCR from the 5' RACE reads. The profile shows 260,000 or so distinct CDR3 sequences, approximately 15% of them singletons. Sequencing was done on a sample of PBMCs or a T cell subset sorted from them (not recorded which). The origin of the receptors is a young man who had mild COVID-19 (a few samples of this study predate the infection). Cell type and time point are not known. The conserved cysteine and the conserved F or W are not part of the CDR3 here. D genes are given only for firm matches.

v_gene	j_gene	d_gene	len	CDR3aa
TRBV7-2	TRBJ2-6	-	14	ASRQKRGSGANVLT
TRBV3-1	TRBJ1-3	-	13	ASSQELGSGNTIY
TRBV4-1	TRBJ1-2	-	12	ASSQDPWDYGYT
TRBV6-6	TRBJ2-3	TRBD1	14	ASRRTGGSSTDTQY
TRBV18	TRBJ2-3	-	10	ASSPSTDTQY
TRBV20-1	TRBJ2-3	-	10	SAESRVDTQY
TRBV4-1	TRBJ2-5	-	11	ASSQAGKETQY
TRBV7-8	TRBJ2-1	-	13	ASSRVGGTHNEQF
TRBV6-1	TRBJ2-3	-	13	ASSEWTASTDTQY
TRBV20-1	TRBJ2-7	-	12	SASAGAGRYEQY
TRBV5-6	TRBJ1-3	-	13	ASSRPGHLGNTIY
TRBV7-8	TRBJ2-7	TRBD1	13	ASSGRDRVTYEQY
TRBV12-3/TRBV12-4	TRBJ2-7	-	12	ASSSGRSSYEQY
TRBV4-3	TRBJ1-1	-	11	ASNRGMNTEAF
TRBV20-1	TRBJ1-5	-	13	SAPSSGNPNQPQH
TRBV11-2	TRBJ1-2	-	9	ASSSLAGYT
TRBV6-2/TRBV6-3	TRBJ1-1	TRBD1	11	ASRMTPGQRSF
TRBV6-5	TRBJ2-1	-	13	ASSYGLGSYNEQF
TRBV7-8	TRBJ2-5	TRBD2	12	ASSHRAGGETQY
TRBV7-2	TRBJ2-7	TRBD2	13	ASSPTSGGAYEQY
TRBV12-3/TRBV12-4	TRBJ2-5	-	12	ASSSPGLPAAQY
TRBV4-3	TRBJ2-3	-	12	ASSQPGRADTQY
TRBV5-1	TRBJ2-2	-	15	ASSLGVGGPNTGELF
TRBV20-1	TRBJ2-5	TRBD1	11	SALTGGVETQY
TRBV2	TRBJ2-7	TRBD1	14	ASRDPGQGFSYEQY
TRBV12-3/TRBV12-4	TRBJ2-1	-	10	ASNIAVDEQF